The clone carrying this TCR beta chain was recorded once. The data are from a study of blood T cell repertoires in COVID-19. At the level of the study: PBMCs, B-cell-depleted T cells, or T cells were the source of the cDNA or gDNA that made up the material.

From germline, CDR1 is ENHRY and CDR2 SYGVKD. Between the trimmed V and J ends, which lost 11 bases and 1 base, there was a span of 14 bases. CDR3 length: 14 residues. Authors' data handling: Researchers report that nucleated cell counts were estimated from reference gene primer amplification. Profiling relied on immunoSEQ multiplex PCR, and the TCRdb table lists in-frame clones only, not all of them. V and J calls and clone size are given by that table; D and trimming were obtained from the DNA. Among about 74,000 clones listed, roughly four fifths were seen once. The chain employs TRBV10-3 and TRBJ2-2; D uncertain. Specimen: peripheral blood. The clonotype originates from a human donor in a cohort sampled during active COVID-19. The CDR3 DNA follows: TGTGCCGTCGCGCCCGGCGGGAACACCGGGGAGCTGTTTTTT. It is translated as CAVAPGGNTGELFF.